This T cell receptor (beta chain) was recorded in a study of blood T cell repertoires in COVID-19. In the study's own analysis: Estimates of nucleated cell counts were drawn from the amplification of reference gene primers. Measured with immunoSEQ multiplex PCR; TCRdb has only the in-frame clones, and not every one. The DNA was the basis for D and trimming; V, J and clone size are from that table. The data show around 220,000 clones, with roughly 89% seen just once and around 15% held by the top ten. Trimming pared 0 bases from V and 7 bases from J, leaving 16 bases between. The CDR3 is made up of 16 amino acids. CDR1 is SGHRS, CDR2 YFSETQ, per germline. Individuals aged roughly 18 to 95 years were recruited from about two dozen US areas. Clinical history as reported by participants underpinned cohort assignment. Exposed enrollees encountered a COVID-19 case at some point within 2 weeks before study entry.

This chain joins TRBV5-1 and TRBJ1-4, with D possibly matching TRBD1 (6 bases). Sequencing used PBMCs or T cells enriched from blood (not recorded which). This clonotype was obtained from a man younger than 45 who had been exposed to COVID-19. The CDR3 here is CASSLAPTGSFEKLFF. The CDR3, as DNA: TGCGCCAGCAGCTTGGCCCCAACAGGGAGTTTTGAAAAACTGTTTTTT.